The following is a T cell receptor beta chain sequence with its context. Its binding antigen is unknown. Base qualities are missing; no much larger clone stands one base away. The data are from a study of tumor-infiltrating lymphocytes in primary liver carcinoma (dated by TCRdb to 2016 to 2017). Regarding the research as a whole: Of the five patients (three men and two women, aged 30 to 69 years), four had hepatocellular carcinoma and one had combined HCC and intrahepatic cholangiocarcinoma. The five patients had tumors staged T1-T3 N0M0, with maximum diameters ranging from about 4.2 to 10 cm. TCRbeta repertoire sequencing covered 35 specimens from 5 patients: roughly 25 tumor regions, 5 adjacent noncancerous liver tissues and 5 peripheral blood samples. High reproducibility was observed for the technical replicate repertoires, with mean shared-clone rates about 0.89 and correlation coefficients above 0.98. Across five regions of each liver tumor, along with adjacent normal tissue and blood, the study brought together TCRbeta repertoire sequencing, expression microarrays and whole-exome sequencing. To link TCRbeta repertoire diversity to the local molecular phenotype, the 20 to 25 tumor region samples were profiled with Agilent mRNA microarrays. Samples yielded roughly 3.5 to 8 million productive TCRbeta reads; read depth did not differ significantly between tissue types. Broad study findings and their caveats: Only five patients were included in the study, and the authors note that the findings should be validated in a larger study. Consistent with antigen-driven expansion, pairs of tumor regions showed higher repertoire overlap (mean about 35%) than either tumor-adjacent pairs (approximately 17%) or tumor-blood pairs (approximately 14%). The top 250 clones made up a significantly larger repertoire fraction in tumors than in blood (p = 0.039). Just about 8-25% of top clones turned up in all five regions of a tumor, which suggests spatial heterogeneity among tumor-infiltrating T cells. Only the TCR beta chain was sequenced, so true repertoire diversity is likely underestimated because unpaired alpha chains were not captured. Comparison of CD4+ and CD8+ T cell repertoires was precluded by the use of bulk unsorted samples.

CDR1 and CDR2 (SGHAT, FQNNGV) derive from the germline V gene. The CDR3 holds 16 amino acids from the cysteine to the phenylalanine. Just the 48-base CDR3 DNA is kept, in frame starting at base 1. Unmatched junction bases come to 14, with V trimmed by 8 bases and J by 5 bases. TCRbeta-specific cDNA was reverse-transcribed from 500 ng total RNA using a constant-region primer and ProtoScript II reverse transcriptase. TCRbeta libraries were built with three nested multiplex PCR rounds, a slightly modified ARM-PCR procedure. Multiplex TRBV1-TRBV30 forward primers and a Cbeta reverse primer were used in the first two PCR rounds, each of which was run for around 9 cycles. Sample barcodes and Illumina adapters were added in a final 25-cycle PCR using Deep VentR polymerase. Before sequencing, amplicons of 200-500 bp were purified from gel using a QIAquick gel extraction kit. An Illumina HiSeq 2500 was used to sequence the TCRbeta amplicons, generating 250-bp paired-end reads. Per the source publication's procedure: Reads were quality-trimmed with Trimmomatic v0.33, and paired reads were merged with FLASH v1.2.11 to recover full CDR3 sequences. MiGEC v1.2.1b assigned V, D and J germline segments to the rearranged TCRbeta sequences. VDJtools v1.0.0 computed clonotype statistics and Shannon-Wiener diversity indices. To reduce sampling bias, subsequent analyses other than the diversity analysis used only the 250 most abundant clonotypes in each sample. The public reads were quality trimmed at Q25 with fastp and then assembled into clones with MiXCR by TCRdb, keeping productive beta chains. Identical CDR3 protein sequences are pooled into one entry, listed with their most common genes and DNA. What appears here as the V and J calls and clone size reflects TCRdb's work, not the paper's. Present in this sample are around 100,000 distinct CDR3 sequences, around three quarters of which were seen just once. About 9.2% of the sample lies in the top ten.

Without any cell sorting, total RNA and DNA were extracted together from around 18-30 mg of bulk tissue using the AllPrep DNA/RNA mini kit. Roughly five patients with histopathologically diagnosed primary liver carcinoma underwent surgical resection in China between late 2015 and March 2016. Patients had chronic HBV infection and were treatment-naive at sampling. Five spatially separated regions were sampled from each tumor: the superior, inferior, left-lateral and right-lateral poles, plus the tumor centre. Histology showed that every tumor sample contained more than 90% viable tumor cells. Pieces of fresh tumor and adjacent tissue were cut in half, with one half kept in RNAlater at -80 degrees C and the other half sent for histology.

The sample taken for sequencing was liver tumor tissue from sampling region 5. In the paper's terms, the cell subset or site label means: tumor region T5, tumor centre. This receptor was identified in a woman aged 55 to 70 with primary liver carcinoma and hepatitis B virus infection. The sequence links TRBV11-2 to TRBJ2-3; 9 bases in the middle match TRBD1. The CDR3 corresponds to CASLNLPGQGRDTQYF. DNA sequence: TGTGCCAGCTTAAATTTGCCGGGACAGGGTCGAGATACGCAGTATTTT.